This T cell receptor (beta chain) was profiled in a study of PD-1 blockade in classical Hodgkin lymphoma (TCRdb year 2020). At the level of the whole study: Nivolumab dosing was 3 mg/kg intravenously every 2 weeks, continuing until either disease progression or unacceptable toxicity. The study used CyTOF and TCR beta sequencing to define a peripheral blood immune signature of response to PD-1 blockade in classical Hodgkin lymphoma.

For this clone: The antigen it binds to is not known. Per-nucleotide qualities are absent, and no much larger clonotype sits a single base away.

The CDR1 and CDR2 encoded by the germline V gene are MDHEN and SYDVKM. The CDR3 measures 14 amino acids from cysteine to phenylalanine. The sequence is cut down to CDR3 DNA, 42 bases in frame from base 1. Trimming at the junction amounts to 2 bases on V and 9 bases on J, and the germline ends lie 14 bases apart. The time point label on this specimen signifies: cycle 1 day 1 (C1D1), immediately before nivolumab initiation. Every trial patient had relapsed following autologous stem cell transplantation, and prior brentuximab vedotin exposure was what differed among cohorts A, B and C. The trial cohort was composed of about 60 patients with relapsed/refractory classical Hodgkin lymphoma, for whom complete response, partial response or progressive disease was recorded as best overall response. Trial patients were treated with single-agent nivolumab in the multi-cohort phase II CheckMate 205 trial. An independent review committee assessed best overall response by applying the 2007 International Working Group response criteria. Trial PBMCs were collected just before the start of nivolumab (C1D1) and during therapy at cycle 2 day 1 and cycle 4 day 1. After peripheral blood was drawn into 8 mL Vacutainer Cell Preparation Tubes, PBMCs were isolated by centrifugation and then cryopreserved.

Results and caveats for the whole study, not just this receptor: Trial patients achieving complete response had baseline diversity similar to newly diagnosed patients, whereas partial responders and progressors had significantly lower diversity. Patients starting nivolumab less than 1 year after ASCT had lower diversity and were excluded from later analyses to avoid confounding by immune reconstitution. Baseline TCR diversity was reported to be lower in newly diagnosed patients than in healthy donors and to be lower still in relapsed/refractory patients. The study was restricted to a single clinical trial cohort, and the causes of repertoire differences, possibly disease activity or prior therapy, were left undefined. CD4+ but not CD8+ TCR diversity rose significantly by C4D1 (p=0.0027 vs p=0.16), most apparent in complete responders (p=0.02).

The Qiagen DNeasy kit was used to extract genomic DNA both from unsorted PBMCs and from the negatively selected CD4+ and CD8+ fractions. TCR beta CDR3 regions were amplified by immunoSEQ multiplex PCR using primers annealing to V and J segments. A synthetic immune receptor repertoire was used to minimize amplification bias, and remaining bias was computationally removed after sequencing. The paper's processing steps were these. Repertoire diversity was quantified as the Shannon entropy index using custom Python scripts. Unsorted, CD4+ and CD8+ repertoires were analyzed separately, except in combined analyses where CD4+ and CD8+ sequences were merged in silico. A clone counted as expanded when the clone's frequency after treatment rose at least 2-fold relative to C1D1, and clones undetected at baseline were given a pseudocount of 0.5. Singleton clones were defined as clones with 0 or 1 copy at C1D1, and non-singleton clones were defined as clones with 2 or more copies. Clones expanded in unsorted samples were annotated as CD4+, CD8+ or unknown by matching protein sequences in sorted samples from the same patient. Wilcoxon tests on paired samples were used to test changes in diversity from C1D1 to C4D1. TCRdb limited this immuneACCESS table to in-frame rearrangements with V and J called. A share of clones is missing; checked studies link under half to unresolved V genes, and the rest is unexplained. The V and J calls and clone size are taken from that table; D and trimming were inferred from the DNA. Present in this sample are 35,000 to 50,000 clones, 76% of which were seen just once. The top ten constitute under 25% of the sample.

This clonotype originated in a human donor with classical Hodgkin lymphoma. The sequencing here drew on peripheral blood mononuclear cells (PBMCs), taken at baseline. The sequence links TRBV28 to TRBJ2-1, with the D gene not confidently named. CDR3 protein: CASSLPPSGPEQFF. The bases read TGTGCCAGCAGTTTACCCCCATCCGGGCCTGAGCAGTTCTTC.